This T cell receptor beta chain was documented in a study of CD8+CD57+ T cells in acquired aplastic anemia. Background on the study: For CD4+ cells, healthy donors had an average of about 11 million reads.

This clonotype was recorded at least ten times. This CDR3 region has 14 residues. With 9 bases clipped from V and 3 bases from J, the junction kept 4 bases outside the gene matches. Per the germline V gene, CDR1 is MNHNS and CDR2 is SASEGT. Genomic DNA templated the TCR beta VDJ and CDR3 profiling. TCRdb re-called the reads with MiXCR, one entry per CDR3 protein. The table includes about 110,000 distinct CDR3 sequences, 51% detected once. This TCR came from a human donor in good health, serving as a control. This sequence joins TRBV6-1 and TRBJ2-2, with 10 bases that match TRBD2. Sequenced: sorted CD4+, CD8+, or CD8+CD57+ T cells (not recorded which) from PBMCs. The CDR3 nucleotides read TGTGCCAGTCTAGCGGGGGAGGACACCGGGGAGCTGTTTTTT. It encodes CASLAGEDTGELFF.